Listed here are 2 T cell receptor beta chains from one sample, sequenced in a study of CD8+ T cells in alopecia areata (dated by TCRdb to about 2018). Libraries were constructed by the immunoSEQ multiplex PCR assay. To provide template for TCR sequencing, every sample had RNA extracted and reverse transcribed into cDNA. TCRdb obtained this table from immuneACCESS and retained in-frame rearrangements with V and J assigned. These tables miss some clones; where compared with another copy, unresolved V genes account for less than half of the shortfall, and the remainder is unexplained. Here the sample lists under 350,000 clones, none seen once only. 1.2% of the sample is in the top ten clones. Pooled mouse cutaneous lymph node cells were stained for CD4, CD8alpha, NKG2D, NKG2ACE and other markers and were then sorted on a BD Influx. Sequences were obtained from CD4+ T cells sorted from a lymph node. These receptors originate from a C3H/HeJ mouse with alopecia areata. This strain possesses the MHC haplotype H2-k.

This clone was detected only a few times. Mouse names are used for the genes. The observed sequence ends 3 residues before the CDR3 terminus, with the missing tail filled in from the germline J gene. V is TRBV19 and J is TRBJ1-6, with D possibly matching TRBD1 (5 bases). TRBJ1-6 is designated an ORF whose function remains uncertain. The CDR3 contains 15 residues. V gave up 3 bases and J gave up 6 bases, with 13 bases separating them. Germline V gives CDR1 FNHDT, CDR2 SITEND (reference sequence). Here the CDR3 reads CASSTGRKGNSPLYF. Partial CDR3 DNA: TGTGCCAGCAGTACAGGGAGAAAGGGTAATTCGCCC.

This clone was detected only a few times. Genes here carry mouse names. The read ends 4 residues early relative to the CDR3; the germline J gene fills the gap. The chain recombines TRBV19 with TRBJ2-5; D is unresolved. The CDR3 contains 12 residues. Germline values: CDR1 FNHDT, CDR2 SITEND (reference sequence). The CDR3 loop reads CASSIEGDTQYF. The CDR3 DNA, read in part, is TGTGCCAGCAGTATAGAGGGAGAC.